These 10 T cell receptor beta chains were all obtained from the same sample, sequenced in a study of T cell responses to AZD1222 COVID-19 vaccine. The data were produced by immunoSEQ multiplex PCR, yet TCRdb's version contains in-frame clones alone and is incomplete. Here the sample spans around 200,000 clones, around 88% being singletons. The material sequenced was peripheral blood, taken on day 0 of AZD1222 vaccination. These receptors were obtained from an adult in good health.

The V gene is TRBV28, the J gene TRBJ1-2, with TRBD1 matching 8 bases. Germline V lookup: CDR1 MDHEN, CDR2 SYDVKM. The CDR3 has 15 amino acids. The trim removed 6 bases at V and 4 bases at J, leaving 10 bases unmatched. CDR3 nucleotide sequence: TGTGCCAGCAGAACCCTTCAGGGGGCGACCTATGGCTACACCTTC. This sequence encodes CASRTLQGATYGYTF.

The V and J genes are TRBV29-1 and TRBJ1-2, with D possibly TRBD1 on 5 matching bases. The CDR3 extends over 16 amino acids. Trimming stripped 6 bases from V and 4 bases from J, with 24 bases between. Germline CDR1 SQVTM, CDR2 ANQGSEA. Written as DNA, the CDR3 is TGCAGCGTCGATGCCCTTGACAGTCTGCGGGGCTATGGCTACACCTTC. Protein sequence: CSVDALDSLRGYGYTF.

This sequence joins TRBV12-5 and TRBJ1-2; no clear D. Germline CDR1 LGHNT, CDR2 FRNRAP. The CDR3 sequence is 14 residues long. Trimming left V 10 bases short and J 0 bases short, with 15 bases between. The CDR3 spells CATRADTSNYGYTF. For the CDR3, the DNA is TGTGCTACGAGGGCAGACACGTCTAACTATGGCTACACCTTC.

The V gene is TRBV5-1, the J gene TRBJ1-2, with D tentatively TRBD1 (5 bases). The V and J ends lost 0 bases and 3 bases respectively, with 9 bases between them. The CDR3 loop spans 14 amino acids. Germline V gives CDR1 SGHRS, CDR2 YFSETQ. This CDR3 is CASSLGQGHYGYTF. The CDR3, as DNA: TGCGCCAGCAGCTTGGGCCAGGGTCACTATGGCTACACCTTC.

This chain joins TRBV18 and TRBJ1-5; possibly TRBD1 for D (5 bases). Germline V CDR1 and CDR2: KGHSH, LQKENI. Trimming took 4 bases from V and 5 from J, leaving 12 bases between them. The CDR3 is 14 amino acids. The CDR3 sequence is CASSLSTGDQPQHF. In DNA form, the CDR3 reads TGTGCCAGCTCACTCAGTACAGGCGATCAGCCCCAGCATTTT.

The rearrangement joins TRBV6-5 to TRBJ2-2; a weak D match, TRBD2 (6 bases). Germline V CDR1 and CDR2: MNHEY, SVGAGI. V was pared by 6 bases and J by 1 base, with 12 bases between. The CDR3 is 15 residues long. CDR3 sequence reads: CASSTGLKNTGELFF. CDR3 bases: TGTGCCAGCAGCACGGGACTTAAGAACACCGGGGAGCTGTTTTTT.

J is TRBJ1-1 and V is TRBV24-1; 9 nucleotides agree with TRBD1. CDR1 and CDR2 (germline): KGHDR, SFDVKD. The J segment lost 7 bases and the V segment lost 7 bases, leaving 6 bases of the junction unmatched. This CDR3 is 13 amino acids long. The CDR3 bases are TGTGCCACCAGAGGGACAGGGCAGGGTGAAGCTTTCTTT. It translates to CATRGTGQGEAFF.

V and J are TRBV12-3 or TRBV12-4 and TRBJ1-2, with D maybe TRBD1 (6 bases). There are 12 residues in the CDR3. Trimming stripped 0 bases from V and 8 bases from J, with 7 bases between. CDR3 sequence: CASSLAQGGYTF. The DNA for the CDR3 is TGTGCCAGCAGTTTAGCCCAGGGGGGCTACACCTTC.

The chain has TRBV2 and TRBJ2-1; 7 bases agree with TRBD2. This CDR3 region has 15 residues. V shed 7 bases, J shed 0 bases, and the junction held 6 bases outside the gene matches. Per germline, CDR1 SNHLY and CDR2 FYNNEI. This CDR3 reads CASILGGSSYNEQFF. The CDR3, as DNA: TGTGCCAGCATACTGGGGGGGAGCTCCTACAATGAGCAGTTCTTC.

This sequence joins TRBV3-1 (or the pseudogene TRBV3-2) and TRBJ1-4; TRBD1 might be the D (5 bases). The ends were cut back, 5 bases at V and 8 bases at J, with 21 bases in the middle. Germline assignment: CDR1 LGHDT and CDR2 YNNKEL (reference sequence). The CDR3 length is 16 residues. The CDR3 sequence: CASSENTAGRREKLFF. In DNA form, the CDR3 reads TGTGCCAGCAGCGAAAACACTGCGGGGCGCCGGGAAAAACTGTTTTTT.